Below are 19 T cell receptor beta chains sequenced from a single sample in a study of siplizumab effects on memory and regulatory T cells (dated by TCRdb to between 2019 and 2020). Receptor amplification or capture employed the immunoSEQ multiplex PCR assay. In its TCRdb copy, this immuneACCESS table keeps in-frame sequences only and misses some clones. Where compared with another copy, unresolved V genes explain less than half of these, and the others have no known cause. Here the sample has about 50,000 clones; 95% to 98% occur a single time. The ten largest clones capture approximately 1% of the sample. Material: naive CD8+ T cells sorted from blood. This specimen's cell subset or site label, per the study, means: unstimulated naive T cells. The receptors come from a human donor in good health.

The chain joins TRBV5-1 to TRBJ2-7; the match to TRBD2 covers 11 bases. Germline V lookup: CDR1 SGHRS, CDR2 YFSETQ. The CDR3 extends over 18 amino acids. J was trimmed by 3 bases and V by 3 bases; bases with no gene match: 14. CDR3: CASSSYGTSGSSLYEQYF. The CDR3 nucleotides are TGCGCCAGCAGCTCGTATGGAACTAGCGGGAGTTCCCTCTACGAGCAGTACTTC.

The chain carries TRBV2 and TRBJ2-3; D might be TRBD2 (5 bases). Trimming cost V 7 bases and J 1 base, with 15 bases left between them. The CDR3 loop spans 15 amino acids. Germline CDR1 reads SNHLY; CDR2 reads FYNNEI. CDR3 residues: CASTEGGRGTDTQYF. The CDR3, as DNA: TGTGCCAGCACCGAAGGCGGGCGCGGCACAGATACGCAGTATTTT.

Remarks on this clone: Other DNA variants within this sample encode the same CDR3. The gene calls are TRBV9 and TRBJ2-1, with 7 bases lining up with TRBD2. The CDR3 loop spans 15 amino acids. Germline V gene sequence: CDR1 SGDLS, CDR2 YYNGEE. Trimming at V came to 5 bases and at J to 1 base, leaving 6 bases not matched to a gene. The CDR3 DNA reads as TGTGCCAGCAGTTCTAGCGGTTCTTCCTACAATGAGCAGTTCTTC. This gives the protein CASSSSGSSYNEQFF.

V is TRBV2 and J is TRBJ2-7, with D uncertain. The germline gives CDR1 SNHLY, CDR2 FYNNEI. The CDR3 sequence is 11 residues long. V lost 6 bases, J lost 7 bases, and 10 bases lay in between. The CDR3 DNA sequence: TGTGCCAGCAGCGAGAATATGGAGCAGTACTTC. As protein: CASSENMEQYF.

The CDR3 DNA reads TGTGCCAGCAGTTTAGGGACAGGGGGCCGGGAAGCTTTCTTT. This translates into CASSLGTGGREAFF. The J gene is TRBJ1-1, the V gene TRBV6-5; 12 nucleotides align to TRBD1. With 4 bases clipped from V and 8 bases from J, the junction kept 5 bases outside the gene matches. This CDR3 is 14 amino acids long. Germline CDR1 is MNHEY and CDR2 is SVGAGI.

The chain uses TRBV29-1 and TRBJ2-7; a possible D gene is TRBD2 (6 bases). Germline V gene lookup returns CDR1 SQVTM and CDR2 ANQGSEA. With 7 bases removed from V and 1 base from J, the gap between germline ends came to 14 bases. The CDR3 is made up of 13 amino acids. CDR3 nucleotide sequence: TGCAGCGCCCTGACCGCGGGATCCTACGAGCAGTACTTC. Translation: CSALTAGSYEQYF.

This chain connects TRBV5-1 to TRBJ2-6, with unresolved D. Trimming cost V 3 bases and J 0 bases, with 7 bases left between them. Germline loops: CDR1 SGHRS, CDR2 YFSETQ. This CDR3 is built from 15 residues. The CDR3 nucleotides read TGCGCCAGCAGCTCCGACAACTCTGGGGCCAACGTCCTGACTTTC. Translated, it gives CASSSDNSGANVLTF.

The chain carries TRBV6-5 and TRBJ1-4; TRBD1 matches 7 bases. The CDR3 loop spans 16 amino acids. The V gene's germline CDR1 is MNHEY and CDR2 SVGAGI. V shed 0 bases and J 7 bases; nucleotides not matched to a gene: 8. CDR3 protein: CASSYSVGGGGEKLFF. In nucleotides, the CDR3 is TGTGCCAGCAGTTACTCAGTAGGGGGCGGCGGTGAAAAACTGTTTTTT.

The chain uses TRBV12-5 and TRBJ1-2; 7 nucleotides line up with TRBD1. This CDR3 is built from 12 residues. The V segment lost 5 bases and the J segment 6 bases; nucleotides outside the gene matches: 3. Germline CDR1 is LGHNT and CDR2 is FRNRAP. This CDR3 reads CASGPTGDGYTF. In DNA form, the CDR3 reads TGTGCTAGTGGTCCCACAGGGGATGGCTACACCTTC.

The chain has TRBV29-1 and TRBJ2-1; 7 positions agree with TRBD1. The trim removed 7 bases at V and 8 bases at J, leaving 8 bases unmatched. Germline V gene data show CDR1 as SQVTM and CDR2 as ANQGSEA. The CDR3 is 12 amino acids. The CDR3 DNA follows: TGCAGCGCATTTTCCGACAGGGATGAGCAGTTCTTC. Residues: CSAFSDRDEQFF.

J is TRBJ2-7 and V is TRBV10-1; D uncertain. This CDR3 region has 13 residues. V was pared by 4 bases and J by 2 bases, with 9 bases between. The germline gives CDR1 WNHNN, CDR2 SYGVQD (reference sequence). CDR3 DNA sequence: TGCGCCAGCAGTGTGGATGGACCCTACGAGCAGTACTTC. Its protein is CASSVDGPYEQYF.

V gene TRBV5-1 combines with J gene TRBJ2-1; D is possibly TRBD1 or TRBD2 (6 bases each). CDR1 is SGHRS, CDR2 YFSETQ, per germline. V lost 6 bases, J lost 2 bases, and 12 bases lay in between. This CDR3 has 14 amino acids. The CDR3 reads CASTGDTPYNEQFF. DNA of the CDR3: TGCGCCAGCACGGGGGACACCCCCTACAATGAGCAGTTCTTC.

This chain connects TRBV13 to TRBJ2-1; 8 bases align to TRBD2. This CDR3 spans 17 amino acids. V lost 1 base to trimming and J lost 0 bases; unmatched junction nucleotides: 5. The germline CDR1 and CDR2 sequences are PRHDT and FYEKMQ (reference sequence). The CDR3 region has the DNA TGTGCCAGCAGCTTAGTGGCTAGCGGGCGCTCCTACAATGAGCAGTTCTTC. This translates into CASSLVASGRSYNEQFF.

As DNA, the CDR3 is TGTGCCAGCAGCTTACCGGGGATCTCCTACGAGCAGTACTTC. This codes for CASSLPGISYEQYF. The chain is built from TRBV11-3 and TRBJ2-7, with D maybe TRBD2 (5 bases). Trimming stripped 2 bases from V and 0 bases from J, with 8 bases between. The CDR3 is 14 residues long. CDR1 is SGHNT and CDR2 is YENEEA in the germline V gene. Looking up the rest from reference TRBV11-3 and TRBJ2-7 gives the full variable domain: EAGVVQSPRYKIIEKKQPVAFWCNPISGHNTLYWYLQNLGQGPELLIRYENEEAVDDSQLPKDRFSAERLKGVDSTLKIQPAELGDSAVYLCASSLPGISYEQYFGPGTRLTVT.

The chain recombines TRBV7-9 with TRBJ2-1, with TRBD2 matching 8 bases. Germline values: CDR1 SEHNR, CDR2 FQNEAQ (reference sequence). There are 13 residues in the CDR3. The V gene end was trimmed by 9 bases and the J gene end by 7 bases; junction bases not matched to a gene: 8. The CDR3 sequence is CASRGREGNEQFF. In DNA, the CDR3 is TGTGCCAGTCGAGGACGGGAGGGAAATGAGCAGTTCTTC.

This clone has a single count. This sequence joins TRBV11-2 and TRBJ2-2; D possibly corresponds to TRBD2 (5 bases). Germline V gives CDR1 SGHAT, CDR2 FQNNGV. CDR3 size: 14 residues. V dropped 3 bases and J dropped 6 bases, with 11 bases sitting between them. CDR3 region: CASSFDSAAGELFF. CDR3 DNA sequence: TGTGCCAGCAGCTTTGATAGCGCGGCCGGGGAGCTGTTTTTT.

The chain employs TRBV4-1 and TRBJ2-7; D not resolved. Germline V lookup: CDR1 MGHRA, CDR2 YSYEKL. The CDR3 is 15 amino acids. V lost 1 base, J lost 3 bases, and 13 bases lay in between. CDR3 loop: CASSQAVTPHYEQYF. CDR3 sequence (DNA): TGCGCCAGCAGCCAAGCCGTCACCCCCCACTACGAGCAGTACTTC.

The V call is TRBV15, the J call TRBJ2-1; 7 bases line up with TRBD1. The CDR3 totals 12 residues. Germline CDR1 reads LNHNV; CDR2 reads YYDKDF (reference sequence). V trimming: 4 bases; J trimming: 8 bases; junction bases outside the gene matches: 2. This CDR3 is CATSKQGYEQFF. The CDR3 bases are TGTGCCACCAGCAAACAGGGGTATGAGCAGTTCTTC. The entire variable domain, with the rest obtained from reference TRBV15 and TRBJ2-1, is as follows: DAMVIQNPRYQVTQFGKPVTLSCSQTLNHNVMYWYQQKSSQAPKLLFHYYDKDFNNEADTPDNFQSRRPNTSFCFLDIRSPGLGDTAMYLCATSKQGYEQFFGPGTRLTVL.

The chain combines TRBV29-1 with TRBJ1-2; D remains unclear. V was clipped by 5 bases and J by 4 bases, with 14 bases between them. Germline V gives CDR1 SQVTM, CDR2 ANQGSEA. The length of the CDR3 is 13 residues. CDR3 nucleotides: TGCAGCGTTCCCTCTCCTGGAAGCTATGGCTACACCTTC. This sequence encodes CSVPSPGSYGYTF.